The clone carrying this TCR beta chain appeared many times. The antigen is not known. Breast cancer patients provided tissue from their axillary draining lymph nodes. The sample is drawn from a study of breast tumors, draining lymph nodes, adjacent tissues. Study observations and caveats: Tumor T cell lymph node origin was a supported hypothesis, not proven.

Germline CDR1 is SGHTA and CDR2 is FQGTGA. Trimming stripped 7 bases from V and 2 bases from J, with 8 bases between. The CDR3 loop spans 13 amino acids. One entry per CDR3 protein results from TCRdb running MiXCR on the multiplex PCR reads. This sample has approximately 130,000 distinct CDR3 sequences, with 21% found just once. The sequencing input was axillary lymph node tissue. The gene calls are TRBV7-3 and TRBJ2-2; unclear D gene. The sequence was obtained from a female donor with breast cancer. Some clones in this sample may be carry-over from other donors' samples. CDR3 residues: CASKEKNTGELFF. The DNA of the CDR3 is TGTGCCAGCAAAGAGAAAAACACCGGGGAGCTGTTTTTT.